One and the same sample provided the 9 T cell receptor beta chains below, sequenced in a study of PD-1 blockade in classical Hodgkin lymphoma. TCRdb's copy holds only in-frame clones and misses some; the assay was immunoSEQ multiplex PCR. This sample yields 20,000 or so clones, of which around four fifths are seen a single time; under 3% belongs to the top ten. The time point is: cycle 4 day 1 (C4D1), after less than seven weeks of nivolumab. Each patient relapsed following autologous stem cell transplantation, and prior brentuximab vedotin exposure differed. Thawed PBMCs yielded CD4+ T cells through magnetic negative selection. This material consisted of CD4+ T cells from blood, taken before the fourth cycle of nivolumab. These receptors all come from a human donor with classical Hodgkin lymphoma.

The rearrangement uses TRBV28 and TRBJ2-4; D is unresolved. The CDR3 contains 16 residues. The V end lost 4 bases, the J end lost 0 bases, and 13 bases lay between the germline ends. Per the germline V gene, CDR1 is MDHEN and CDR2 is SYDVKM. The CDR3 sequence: CASSSLPELAKNIQYF. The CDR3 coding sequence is TGTGCCAGCAGTTCTCTACCTGAACTAGCCAAAAACATTCAGTACTTC.

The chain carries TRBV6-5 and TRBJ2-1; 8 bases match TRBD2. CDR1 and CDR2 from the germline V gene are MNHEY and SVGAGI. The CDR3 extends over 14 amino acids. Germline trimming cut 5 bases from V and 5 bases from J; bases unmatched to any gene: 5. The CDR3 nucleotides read TGTGCCAGCAGTCAACTAGCGGCCAACAATGAGCAGTTCTTC. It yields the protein CASSQLAANNEQFF.

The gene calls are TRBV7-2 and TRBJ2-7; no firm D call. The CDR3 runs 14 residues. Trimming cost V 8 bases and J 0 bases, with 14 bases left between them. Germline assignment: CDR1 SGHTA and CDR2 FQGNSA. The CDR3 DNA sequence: TGTGCCAGCTCTTCCCAGCCCTCCTCCTACGAGCAGTACTTC. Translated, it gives CASSSQPSSYEQYF.

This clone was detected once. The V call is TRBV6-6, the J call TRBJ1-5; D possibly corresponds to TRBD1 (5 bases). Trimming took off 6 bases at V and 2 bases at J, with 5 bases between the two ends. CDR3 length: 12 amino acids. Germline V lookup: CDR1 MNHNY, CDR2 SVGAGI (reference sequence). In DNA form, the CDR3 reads TGTGCCAGCAGACAGGGCAATCAGCCCCAGCATTTT. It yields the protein CASRQGNQPQHF.

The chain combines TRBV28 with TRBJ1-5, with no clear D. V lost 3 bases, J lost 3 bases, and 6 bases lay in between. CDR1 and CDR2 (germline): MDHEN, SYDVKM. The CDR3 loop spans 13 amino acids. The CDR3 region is CASSFRDNQPQHF. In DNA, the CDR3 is TGTGCCAGCAGTTTCCGGGACAATCAGCCCCAGCATTTT.

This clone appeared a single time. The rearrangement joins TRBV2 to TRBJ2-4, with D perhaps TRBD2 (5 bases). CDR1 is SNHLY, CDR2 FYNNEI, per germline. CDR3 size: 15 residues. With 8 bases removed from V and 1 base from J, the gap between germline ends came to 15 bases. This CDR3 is CASSSSSGAKNIQYF. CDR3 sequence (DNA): TGTGCCAGCTCTTCCTCTTCGGGGGCCAAAAACATTCAGTACTTC. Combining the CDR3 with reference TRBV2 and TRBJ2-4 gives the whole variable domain EPEVTQTPSHQVTQMGQEVILRCVPISNHLYFYWYRQILGQKVEFLVSFYNNEISEKSEIFDDQFSVERPDGSNFTLKIRSTKLEDSAMYFCASSSSSGAKNIQYFGAGTRLSVL.

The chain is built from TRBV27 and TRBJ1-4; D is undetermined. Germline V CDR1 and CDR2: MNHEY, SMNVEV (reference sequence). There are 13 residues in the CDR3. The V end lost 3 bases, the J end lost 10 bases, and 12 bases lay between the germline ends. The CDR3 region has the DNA TGTGCCAGCAGTTTTTCGCGGATGGGAAAACTGTTTTTT. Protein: CASSFSRMGKLFF.

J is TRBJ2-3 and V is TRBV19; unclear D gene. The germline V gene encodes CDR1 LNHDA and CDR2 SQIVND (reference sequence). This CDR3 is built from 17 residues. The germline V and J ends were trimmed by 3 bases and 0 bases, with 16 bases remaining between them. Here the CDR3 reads CASSIRSQMGSTDTQYF. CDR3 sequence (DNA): TGTGCCAGTAGTATTCGGAGCCAGATGGGCAGCACAGATACGCAGTATTTT.

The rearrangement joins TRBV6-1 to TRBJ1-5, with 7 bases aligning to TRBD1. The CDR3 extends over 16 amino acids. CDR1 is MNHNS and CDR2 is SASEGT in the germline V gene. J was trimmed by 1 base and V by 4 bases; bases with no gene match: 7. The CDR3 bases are TGTGCCAGCAGTGGTAAGACAGGGTTCAGCAATCAGCCCCAGCATTTT. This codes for CASSGKTGFSNQPQHF.